This is a list of T cell receptor beta chains from one sample in a study of T cell responses to AZD1222 COVID-19 vaccine. Repertoires were generated with immunoSEQ multiplex PCR, while TCRdb's copy carries only in-frame clones and drops some. This sample carries roughly 100,000 clones, about 89% of them seen once, and the ten largest clones take 3.7%. Sample: peripheral blood, taken on day 0 of AZD1222 vaccination. These receptors all come from an adult in good health. CDR3s leave out the opening cysteine and the closing phenylalanine or tryptophan. Only part of the rows carry a size: once, few, many, or a class if the clone is expanded.

J gene | clone size | V gene | CDR3 protein
TRBJ1-2 | . | TRBV6-5 | ASSYRGHNYGYT
TRBJ2-5 | . | TRBV18 | ASSPNTAEETQY
TRBJ1-6 | . | TRBV28 | ASSFGQANSPLH
TRBJ2-3 | . | TRBV10-1 | ASSPDIYTQY
TRBJ2-7 | . | TRBV27 | ASSFSLGYEQY
TRBJ1-1 | few | TRBV21-1 | ASRSSWGQAPSNTEAF
TRBJ1-5 | . | TRBV5-6 | ASSLAQGWDQPQH
TRBJ1-2 | . | TRBV6-5 | GVRTGGYGYT
TRBJ2-1 | . | TRBV11-1 | ASSFIADLGEQF
TRBJ2-3 | . | TRBV15 | ATSREGRFNTQY
TRBJ2-1 | . | TRBV25-1 | ASSVEPSYNEQF
TRBJ2-7 | . | TRBV11-2 | ASSLGGLNEQY
TRBJ1-1 | . | TRBV5-1 | ASSFRGTANTEAF
TRBJ1-5 | . | TRBV2 | ASRETAYSNQPQH
TRBJ1-1 | . | TRBV18 | ASSPPGRGGMGTEAF
TRBJ2-4 | . | TRBV28 | ASRAPISVIQY
TRBJ1-2 | . | TRBV6-5 | ASSFTAYGYT
TRBJ2-1 | . | TRBV5-1 | ASSSLATYNEQF
TRBJ1-3 | . | TRBV2 | ATSASSGNTIY
TRBJ2-1 | few | TRBV9 | ASSYPQAGTTDEQF
TRBJ1-5 | . | TRBV12-3/TRBV12-4 | ASSFFSNQPQH
TRBJ2-6 | . | TRBV6-2/TRBV6-3 | ASSTTATSGANVLT
TRBJ1-4 | . | TRBV15 | ATSRAEKLF
TRBJ1-1 | . | TRBV6-5 | ASTAWGEAF
TRBJ1-6 | . | TRBV30 | AWSPGTERPLLESPLH
TRBJ1-4 | few | TRBV20-1 | SASFRVNEKLF
TRBJ1-5 | . | TRBV5-5 | ASSLGSSNQPQH
TRBJ2-1 | . | TRBV6-4 | ASALQGGSGNEQF
TRBJ1-1 | . | TRBV13 | ASTQPSSLKAF
TRBJ2-7 | . | TRBV9 | ASSVVTDGEQY
TRBJ2-3 | . | TRBV19 | ASSSPNRRGTQY
TRBJ1-4 | . | TRBV12-5 | ASAGRVGEKLF
TRBJ1-5 | . | TRBV7-2 | ASSKPYQPQH
TRBJ2-7 | . | TRBV21-1 | AILLRPLIPY
TRBJ2-3 | . | TRBV3-1/TRBV3-2 | ATLAPADTQY
TRBJ1-2 | . | TRBV6-2/TRBV6-3 | ASSLGTGATSYT
TRBJ2-3 | . | TRBV19 | ASSTGQGFADTQY
TRBJ1-2 | . | TRBV2 | AITWAPRGYT
TRBJ2-7 | . | TRBV9 | ASSVAPGRTGGFYEQY